These 31 T cell receptor beta chains came from one sample sequenced in a study of T cell repertoires in cytomegalovirus infection. Their antigens remain unidentified. TCRdb recomputed calls from the reads with MiXCR, one row per CDR3 protein. The data contain around 500,000 distinct CDR3 sequences, about 42% of them singletons. The source was cultured PBMCs, collected from culture after CMV antigen stimulation. The receptors here all came from a human donor in good health (CMV status not recorded). Some clones in this sample may be carry-over from other donors' samples.

The chain employs TRBV20-1 and TRBJ2-1; TRBD2 aligns across 12 bases. The CDR3 is 14 residues long. Germline V gives CDR1 DFQATT, CDR2 SNEGSKA (reference sequence). V lost 3 bases to trimming and J lost 10 bases; unmatched junction nucleotides: 7. The CDR3 DNA is TGCAGTGCTAGCCTAGCGGGGGGGCCCGGGGAGCAGTTCTTC. This codes for CSASLAGGPGEQFF.

J is TRBJ1-2 and V is TRBV7-2, with D tentatively TRBD1 (5 bases). The CDR3 runs 13 residues. Germline lookup yields CDR1 SGHTA and CDR2 FQGNSA. V lost 0 bases to trimming and J lost 8 bases, with 10 bases between them. The CDR3 DNA is TGTGCCAGCAGCTTAGCGCGGGGGAGGGGCTACACCTTC. As protein: CASSLARGRGYTF. The full variable domain, completed using reference TRBV7-2 and TRBJ1-2, is GAGVSQSPSNKVTEKGKDVELRCDPISGHTALYWYRQSLGQGLEFLIYFQGNSAPDKSGLPSDRFSAERTGGSVSTLTIQRTQQEDSAVYLCASSLARGRGYTFGSGTRLTVV.

The chain uses TRBV7-2 and TRBJ2-1, with D unresolved. The ends were cut back, 0 bases at V and 0 bases at J, with 9 bases in the middle. CDR3 size: 16 residues. Per the germline V gene, CDR1 is SGHTA and CDR2 is FQGNSA. CDR3 sequence reads: CASSLAVRYSYNEQFF. DNA for the CDR3: TGTGCCAGCAGCTTAGCGGTACGTTACTCCTACAATGAGCAGTTCTTC. Filled out from reference TRBV7-2 and TRBJ2-1, the complete variable domain reads GAGVSQSPSNKVTEKGKDVELRCDPISGHTALYWYRQSLGQGLEFLIYFQGNSAPDKSGLPSDRFSAERTGGSVSTLTIQRTQQEDSAVYLCASSLAVRYSYNEQFFGPGTRLTVL.

This clonotype was seen more than once but under ten times. This chain connects TRBV12-3 or TRBV12-4 to TRBJ1-4, with TRBD1 matching 8 bases. The V gene end was trimmed by 6 bases and the J gene end by 7 bases; junction bases not matched to a gene: 10. This CDR3 spans 15 amino acids. The CDR3 DNA reads as TGTGCCAGCAGCCCGACAGGGGCCGATGGTGAAAAACTGTTTTTT. Translating it yields CASSPTGADGEKLFF.

This clonotype showed up just a few times. The rearrangement links TRBV11-2 to TRBJ2-1; TRBD1 aligns across 9 bases. Germline lookup yields CDR1 SGHAT and CDR2 FQNNGV. The CDR3 sequence is 16 residues long. V was pared by 0 bases and J by 7 bases, with 7 bases of the junction left unmatched. The CDR3 is CASSLDRGQGGNEQFF. CDR3 DNA: TGTGCCAGCAGCTTAGATAGGGGACAGGGAGGGAATGAGCAGTTCTTC.

This clonotype was seen only a few times. The CDR3 spells CASSPRGVGYLLYNEQFF. The CDR3, as DNA: TGTGCCAGCAGCCCAAGAGGGGTGGGGTACCTCCTCTACAATGAGCAGTTCTTC. V gene TRBV7-8 combines with J gene TRBJ2-1; D possibly matches TRBD1 or TRBD2 (5 bases each). Trimming took off 5 bases at V and 3 bases at J, with 23 bases between the two ends. Germline loops: CDR1 SGHVS, CDR2 FQNEAQ. The CDR3 has 18 amino acids.

V gene TRBV27 combines with J gene TRBJ1-4; 11 bases are shared with TRBD1. This CDR3 has 17 amino acids. Germline V gives CDR1 MNHEY, CDR2 SMNVEV (reference sequence). V shed 4 bases, J shed 6 bases, and the junction held 10 bases outside the gene matches. The CDR3 DNA sequence: TGTGCCAGCAGTTGGGGGCGACCGGGACAGGGGGATGAAAAACTGTTTTTT. Amino acids: CASSWGRPGQGDEKLFF.

This clonotype showed up just a few times. The rearrangement uses TRBV12-3 or TRBV12-4 and TRBJ2-2, with D perhaps TRBD1 or TRBD2 (6 bases each). The CDR3 runs 17 residues. V gave up 3 bases and J gave up 6 bases, with 20 bases separating them. As DNA, the CDR3 is TGTGCCAGCAGTTTTGAGTTGCAGGGGCCGGGGGCCGGGGAGCTGTTTTTT. Amino acids: CASSFELQGPGAGELFF.

The chain employs TRBV7-8 and TRBJ1-6; D not resolved. Trimming took 5 bases from V and 7 from J, leaving 18 bases between them. The CDR3 contains 16 residues. CDR1 is SGHVS and CDR2 is FQNEAQ in the germline V gene. The CDR3 bases are TGTGCCAGCAGCGCCCGGGATCCCCATCAGAATTCACCCCTCCACTTT. It translates to CASSARDPHQNSPLHF.

This clonotype was seen more than once but under ten times. The chain couples TRBV13 to TRBJ2-1; D possibly uses TRBD1 or TRBD2 (9 bases each). Trimming removed 5 bases at V and 4 bases at J, with 36 bases between. The V gene's germline CDR1 is PRHDT and CDR2 FYEKMQ (reference sequence). The CDR3 is made up of 22 amino acids. The CDR3 loop reads CASSATPGQGFGELAGYNEQFF. The DNA of the CDR3 is TGTGCCAGCAGCGCCACGCCGGGACAGGGTTTTGGAGAGCTAGCGGGATACAATGAGCAGTTCTTC.

The V call is TRBV7-2, the J call TRBJ2-7, with a possible D match to TRBD2 (7 bases). The CDR3 is 15 amino acids. Germline CDR1 is SGHTA and CDR2 is FQGNSA. With 8 bases removed from V and 3 bases from J, the gap between germline ends came to 20 bases. The CDR3 coding sequence is TGTGCCAGCGGAAAAAGTCGGGGGGCGATCTACGAGCAGTACTTC. Its translation is CASGKSRGAIYEQYF.

This clonotype was seen only a few times. The chain is built from TRBV4-3 and TRBJ2-7; D remains unclear. The CDR3 covers 14 residues. Germline V gene data show CDR1 as LGHNA and CDR2 as YSLEER. The V gene lost 2 bases and the J gene lost 5 bases, with 13 bases spanning the gap. The DNA for the CDR3 is TGCGCCAGCAGCCAAACAATCCTTAGGGACGAGCAGTACTTC. Translation: CASSQTILRDEQYF.

This clonotype was counted once. The chain employs TRBV7-9 and TRBJ2-3; 8 nucleotides line up with TRBD2. The V and J ends lost 6 bases and 2 bases, in that order; junction bases with no gene match: 4. This CDR3 has 14 residues. Germline V gene data show CDR1 as SEHNR and CDR2 as FQNEAQ (reference sequence). For the CDR3, the DNA is TGTGCCAGCAGAATAGCGGGACCCACAGATACGCAGTATTTT. Its translation is CASRIAGPTDTQYF. Based on the CDR3 plus reference TRBV7-9 and TRBJ2-3, the full variable domain is DTGVSQNPRHKITKRGQNVTFRCDPISEHNRLYWYRQTLGQGPEFLTYFQNEAQLEKSRLLSDRFSAERPKGSFSTLEIQRTEQGDSAMYLCASRIAGPTDTQYFGPGTRLTVL.

The genes are TRBV7-6 and TRBJ2-5; tentative D call: TRBD2 (6 bases). Germline assignment: CDR1 SGHVS and CDR2 FNYEAQ. The CDR3 spans 16 residues. V lost 2 bases and J lost 4, with 17 bases in between. CDR3 sequence reads: CASSLLRAGTTETQYF. DNA of the CDR3: TGTGCCAGCAGCTTACTTCGGGCGGGGACCACAGAGACCCAGTACTTC.

In its sample, this clonotype was seen many times. This rearrangement joins TRBV7-8 to TRBJ1-2, with TRBD1 as a possible D gene (5 bases). V lost 4 bases and J lost 2, with 23 bases in between. The CDR3 is made up of 18 amino acids. From germline, CDR1 is SGHVS and CDR2 FQNEAQ. The CDR3 sequence: CASSSYRRRRGRNYGYTF. DNA of the CDR3: TGTGCCAGCAGCTCGTATCGGAGACGGCGGGGCAGAAACTATGGCTACACCTTC.

This clonotype was observed a handful of times. The CDR3 loop is CASSPTRTVTETQYF. CDR3 DNA: TGTGCCAGCTCACCTACTAGGACAGTTACGGAGACCCAGTACTTC. The chain combines TRBV18 with TRBJ2-5, with a weak D call TRBD1 (6 bases). Germline V gives CDR1 KGHSH, CDR2 LQKENI. Between the trimmed V and J ends, which lost 3 bases and 5 bases, there was a span of 16 bases. The CDR3 is made up of 15 amino acids.

The gene calls are TRBV29-1 and TRBJ1-1; no definite D call. V lost 4 bases, J lost 10 bases, and 10 bases lay in between. This CDR3 comprises 10 residues. From germline, CDR1 is SQVTM and CDR2 ANQGSEA. The DNA for the CDR3 is TGCAGCGTTGTCGAGACAATAGCTTTCTTT. This translates into CSVVETIAFF. Drawing the rest from reference TRBV29-1 and TRBJ1-1, the complete variable domain is SAVISQKPSRDICQRGTSLTIQCQVDSQVTMMFWYRQQPGQSLTLIATANQGSEATYESGFVIDKFPISRPNLTFSTLTVSNMSPEDSSIYLCSVVETIAFFGQGTRLTVV.

The rearrangement joins TRBV19 to TRBJ2-1, with 10 bases matching TRBD2. The germline V gene has CDR1 LNHDA and CDR2 SQIVND (reference sequence). The V and J ends lost 4 bases and 8 bases, in that order; junction bases with no gene match: 11. The CDR3 is made up of 16 amino acids. Here the CDR3 DNA reads TGTGCCAGTAGTACCCAGCTAGCGGGAGTCTGGGATGAGCAGTTCTTC. Residues: CASSTQLAGVWDEQFF.

This chain joins TRBV20-1 and TRBJ2-2; D might be TRBD2 (7 bases). Germline V gene lookup returns CDR1 DFQATT and CDR2 SNEGSKA (reference sequence). This CDR3 has 13 residues. CDR3 loop: CSAGGHGTGELFF. In nucleotides, the CDR3 is TGCAGCGCCGGGGGGCACGGCACCGGGGAGCTGTTTTTT.

The rearrangement uses TRBV6-1 and TRBJ1-1, with D unresolved. Trimming stripped 6 bases from V and 0 bases from J, with 14 bases between. Per the germline V gene, CDR1 is MNHNS and CDR2 is SASEGT. The CDR3 covers 15 residues. The CDR3, as DNA: TGTGCCAGCAGCCTGAGCTACCAGGTGAACACTGAAGCTTTCTTT. It yields the protein CASSLSYQVNTEAFF.

The rearrangement joins TRBV6-1 to TRBJ2-7; tentative D call: TRBD2 (6 bases). This CDR3 spans 14 amino acids. V was cut by 7 bases and J by 1 base, with 14 bases left in between. Germline V gene sequence: CDR1 MNHNS, CDR2 SASEGT. The CDR3 bases are TGTGCCAGCACCGTGACTAGGTCATCCTACGAGCAGTACTTC. Its translation: CASTVTRSSYEQYF.

The V and J genes are TRBV12-3 or TRBV12-4 and TRBJ2-1; D call uncertain. This CDR3 contains 15 residues. V lost 2 bases and J 6 bases, leaving 14 bases between the germline ends. DNA for the CDR3: TGTGCCAGCAGTTTATTGAGGTCCCCCGCCAATGAGCAGTTCTTC. Protein sequence: CASSLLRSPANEQFF.

This sequence joins TRBV29-1 and TRBJ2-7; 8 bases line up with TRBD1. Unmatched junction bases numbered 8, after V lost 6 bases and J lost 1 base. This CDR3 region has 14 residues. The germline gives CDR1 SQVTM, CDR2 ANQGSEA. The CDR3 DNA reads TGCAGCGTGAAGGGGACAGGATTTTCCTACGAGCAGTACTTC. Its translation: CSVKGTGFSYEQYF.

This clonotype was seen just once. The gene calls are TRBV12-3 or TRBV12-4 and TRBJ2-1; no firm D call. The CDR3 sequence is 14 residues long. The V gene lost 6 bases and the J gene lost 8 bases, with 17 bases spanning the gap. The CDR3 sequence: CASSPLVDGHEQFF. The CDR3 DNA sequence: TGTGCCAGCAGCCCCCTTGTGGATGGCCATGAGCAGTTCTTC.

This clonotype came up a few times. This chain connects TRBV12-3 or TRBV12-4 to TRBJ2-2; a possible D gene is TRBD2 (6 bases). Trimming cost V 7 bases and J 1 base, with 13 bases left between them. The CDR3 has 15 amino acids. The CDR3 reads CASTVQAGNTGELFF. Written as DNA, the CDR3 is TGTGCCAGCACCGTTCAAGCGGGGAACACCGGGGAGCTGTTTTTT.

This clonotype was observed a few times. The chain couples TRBV7-6 to TRBJ2-1; 9 bases align to TRBD2. Per the germline V gene, CDR1 is SGHVS and CDR2 is FNYEAQ. V lost 7 bases, J lost 3 bases, and 7 bases stayed unmatched. This CDR3 is 15 amino acids long. DNA of the CDR3: TGTGCCAGCACCCAGAGCGGGGGGCTCTACAATGAGCAGTTCTTC. Amino acids: CASTQSGGLYNEQFF.

V and J are TRBV12-3 or TRBV12-4 and TRBJ2-6; D gene ambiguous. Trimming stripped 10 bases from V and 4 bases from J, with 5 bases between. The CDR3 loop spans 11 amino acids. Here the CDR3 reads CATPGANVLTF. CDR3 nucleotide sequence: TGTGCCACCCCGGGGGCCAACGTCCTGACTTTC.

For this clonotype: At one end, the junction sequence differs from germline, possibly due to a read error. V and J are TRBV5-3 and TRBJ2-1; 11 nucleotides line up with TRBD2. TRBV5-3 is treated as an ORF (open reading frame) with a function not yet certain. The CDR3 loop spans 17 amino acids. In nucleotides, the CDR3 is TGTGCCAGCAGCTTGGGTAGCGGGGGGGCAACCTACAATGAGCAGTTCTTC. This encodes CASSLGSGGATYNEQFF.

This clonotype occurred a few times. The chain combines TRBV20-1 with TRBJ2-5, with no clear D. The CDR3 has 14 amino acids. Trimming cost V 3 bases and J 5 bases, with 16 bases left between them. Germline values: CDR1 DFQATT, CDR2 SNEGSKA (reference sequence). The CDR3 reads CSASFAEYGETQYF. The CDR3 DNA is TGCAGTGCTAGCTTTGCGGAATATGGGGAGACCCAGTACTTC.

In this sample, this clonotype turned up a few times. The chain joins TRBV7-2 to TRBJ2-2; TRBD1 or TRBD2 may be the D gene (5 bases each). This CDR3 has 13 amino acids. The V gene lost 6 bases and the J gene lost 6 bases, with 11 bases spanning the gap. Germline CDR1 SGHTA, CDR2 FQGNSA. CDR3 bases: TGTGCCAGCAGTTCCGTGGGGGCCGGGGAGCTGTTTTTT. Amino acid sequence: CASSSVGAGELFF.

V is TRBV5-4 and J is TRBJ2-3; possible D gene TRBD2, 5 bases. The CDR3 extends over 13 amino acids. Trimming removed 4 bases from V and 5 bases from J, with 11 bases in between. CDR1 SGHNT and CDR2 YYREEE come from the germline V gene (reference sequence). CDR3 amino acids: CASSNSVGDTQYF. DNA of the CDR3: TGTGCCAGCAGCAATAGCGTCGGAGATACGCAGTATTTT.